This T cell receptor beta chain was captured by sequencing in a study of neurological immune-mediated disorders. Whole-study findings and limits: Phylogenetic grouping assigned the repertoires of 18 of 34 multiple sclerosis patients to a single cluster of related CDR3 sequences. This cluster may be a repertoire-level signature.

This clonotype was found many times. Its target is unknown. Germline V gives CDR1 LGHDT, CDR2 YNNKEL (reference sequence). Trimming left V 8 bases short and J 0 bases short, with 7 bases between. This CDR3 has 12 amino acids. TCRdb reprocessed the 5' RACE reads via MiXCR and lists one record per CDR3 protein. This sample has roughly 41,000 distinct CDR3 sequences, with 1.9% found just once. The sequence was collected from a woman aged 40 to 50 with multiple sclerosis. Material: PBMCs. The chain employs TRBV3-1 and TRBJ1-1; no firm D call. In DNA, the CDR3 is TGTGCCAGCGGGAGGATGAACACTGAAGCTTTCTTT. It is translated as CASGRMNTEAFF.